What follows describes a single TCR beta chain. Its cognate antigen is unknown. The data stem from a study of cytomegalovirus exposure and HLA in healthy donors. Study-level points and caveats: The tendency of first-cohort TCR clusters to co-occur in the roughly 120 validation repertoires was the finding of a later analysis.

With V trimmed by 4 bases and J by 10 bases, 8 bases remained unmatched. Germline CDR1 reads SGHRS; CDR2 reads YFSETQ. The CDR3 loop spans 13 amino acids. The data were produced by immunoSEQ multiplex PCR, yet TCRdb's version contains in-frame clones alone and is incomplete. Among fewer than 150,000 clones listed, approximately 86% were seen once. Specimen: PBMCs. The TCR originated in a young man in good health and CMV-seropositive. This rearrangement joins TRBV5-1 to TRBJ2-1, with 7 nucleotides matching TRBD1. The CDR3 protein is CASSGWTGQEQFF. In nucleotides, the CDR3 is TGCGCCAGCAGCGGCTGGACAGGCCAGGAGCAGTTCTTC.